This is a list of T cell receptor beta chains from one sample in a study of shared clonotypes between healthy human individuals. Assay: immunoSEQ multiplex PCR; the TCRdb copy retains only in-frame clones and omits some. Of fewer than 700,000 clones listed, approximately 96% are singletons. The sequencing input was naive CD8+ T cells sorted from blood. These receptors all come from a young woman in good health. The CDR3 runs from the conserved cysteine through the conserved F or W. Fields, in order: CDR3 protein, V gene, J gene.

CASSYSTGTNTEAFF	TRBV6-5	TRBJ1-1
CASSLDGPSLANEQFF	TRBV7-7	TRBJ2-1
CAWSVGSDSYEQYF	TRBV30	TRBJ2-7
CASATSGRFQETQYF	TRBV2	TRBJ2-5
CASNIRDRVQPQHF	TRBV28	TRBJ1-5
CASSHPQEETIYGYTF	TRBV19	TRBJ1-2
CASSNRTGAITYEQYF	TRBV28	TRBJ2-7
CASSEGRVDTDTQYF	TRBV6-1	TRBJ2-3
CASSLSSYEQYF	TRBV7-9	TRBJ2-7
CASSVGRFNEQFF	TRBV2	TRBJ2-1
CAWSETRRTVKQPQHF	TRBV30	TRBJ1-5
CASSLYVGQETQYF	TRBV7-7	TRBJ2-5
CASRSTGVFYEQYF	TRBV28	TRBJ2-7
CASRDGLTDTQYF	TRBV28	TRBJ2-3
CASSFGPLHGGDEQYF	TRBV5-5	TRBJ2-7
CSVANRDYGYTF	TRBV29-1	TRBJ1-2
CASSLSGSRYEQYF	TRBV28	.
CASSEDRGYEQYF	TRBV9	TRBJ2-7
CASSVDSGTDTGELFF	TRBV9	TRBJ2-2
CSVGDTLWEQYF	TRBV29-1	TRBJ2-5
CASSERLAGATQYF	TRBV10-1	TRBJ2-5
CASSFRGSTEAFF	TRBV11-2	TRBJ1-1
CATEGGVYEQYF	TRBV28	TRBJ2-7
CASSRGKDRGPSYNEQFF	TRBV11-2	TRBJ2-1
CASTWAGGSQNEQFF	TRBV28	TRBJ2-1
CASRPKRVTYEQYF	TRBV28	TRBJ2-7
CASSTQDTQETQYF	TRBV5-6	TRBJ2-5
CASRQTGGKTGELFF	TRBV6-5	TRBJ2-2
CASSLWQGQDNEQFF	TRBV11-3	TRBJ2-1
CASSTGRARNEQYF	TRBV5-5	TRBJ2-7
CASSPDLAGGPYEQYF	TRBV5-1	TRBJ2-7
CASSSTTLTYEQYF	TRBV7-9	TRBJ2-7
CASSLGTSGTLTDTQYF	TRBV4-1	TRBJ2-3
CASSFSRDNSYEQYF	TRBV7-8	TRBJ2-7
CASSLSGGYNEQFF	TRBV28	TRBJ2-1
CASSETRSAYEQYF	TRBV2	TRBJ2-7
CASSFAGGTYTGELFF	TRBV28	TRBJ2-2
CASSLLGGGTQETQYF	TRBV27	TRBJ2-5
CASSLRASGTYEQYF	TRBV7-8	TRBJ2-7
CASSLDPGFGGYTF	TRBV27	TRBJ1-2
CASSLVATNEKLFF	TRBV28	TRBJ1-4
CASSLLDLGDQPQHF	TRBV28	TRBJ1-5
CASSSGEFSYEQYF	TRBV5-1	TRBJ2-7
CASSLTSSNEQYF	TRBV7-9	.
CASSYPGWPEAFF	TRBV6-5	TRBJ1-1
CASSEGETSGLYEQYF	TRBV2	TRBJ2-7
CASSVRGPSNQPQHF	TRBV27	TRBJ1-5
CASSYAGVGADTQYF	TRBV6-5	TRBJ2-3
CASSPDGDEQYF	TRBV11-3	TRBJ2-7
CASSVRDWDNNEQFF	TRBV27	TRBJ2-1
CASSDPYRDSNQPQHF	TRBV6-1	TRBJ1-5
CASQAGRGYEQYF	TRBV7-9	TRBJ2-7
CASSLEDQDTQYF	TRBV5-4	TRBJ2-3
CASSLGAGQSYNEQFF	TRBV25-1	TRBJ2-1
CASSYTGGVEQYF	TRBV28	TRBJ2-7
CASSQVMNEQFF	TRBV4-1	TRBJ2-1